The text below deals with one TCR beta chain. The antigen is unknown. CDR1 is SGDLS, CDR2 YYNGEE, per germline. Trimming removed 5 bases at V and 4 bases at J, with 16 bases between. The CDR3 spans 15 residues. This entry belongs to a study of cytomegalovirus exposure and HLA in healthy donors. Findings and caveats of the study: What was likely a sequencing artifact was a cluster of highly shared sequence variants.

PCR used 60 Vbeta primers and 13 Jbeta primers. The assay was immunoSEQ multiplex PCR, and TCRdb's table has in-frame clones only and misses some. The repertoire has 90,000 to 150,000 clones, approximately 78% of them found once; the top ten carry 1.5% to 2%. This receptor was obtained from a man aged 40-49 years in good health and CMV-seronegative. Sample: PBMCs. This sequence joins TRBV9 and TRBJ1-3, with TRBD1 as a possible D gene (5 bases). CDR3 protein: CASRRDGGTGNTIYF. CDR3 in DNA: TGTGCCAGCAGACGGGACGGGGGAACAGGAAACACCATATATTTT.